This TCR beta chain originates from a study of blood T cell repertoires in COVID-19. Overall study: The analysed material was cDNA or gDNA that came from T cells, B-cell-depleted T cells, or PBMCs.

The method was immunoSEQ multiplex PCR; TCRdb's version includes in-frame clones alone and lacks a portion of them. The sample lists over 140,000 clones; about 80% were seen once. V was trimmed by 5 bases and J by 7 bases, leaving 18 bases between them. The length of the CDR3 is 15 residues. CDR1 is SGHTA, CDR2 FQGTGA, per germline. This TCR was sampled from a woman aged 55 to 70 with acute or convalescent COVID-19. The sample consisted of peripheral blood. The J gene is TRBJ2-1, the V gene TRBV7-3, with D tentatively TRBD2 (6 bases). CDR3: CASSTNGIGRNEQFF. The CDR3 bases are TGTGCCAGCAGCACAAACGGGATAGGGAGGAATGAGCAGTTCTTC.